This paragraph reports one TCR beta chain. The data were obtained in a study of control samples from healthy donors and cancer patients. The CDR3 length is 15 residues. V lost 4 bases and J 2 bases, leaving 15 bases between the germline ends. Germline lookup yields CDR1 MNHEY and CDR2 SVGEGT. Data came from immunoSEQ multiplex PCR; TCRdb stores just in-frame clones and leaves some out. In the table there are 150,000 to 200,000 clones, about 90% of which are singletons. The TCR comes from a woman between 45 and 60 years old in good health. The rearrangement joins TRBV6-2 or TRBV6-3 to TRBJ2-7; D assignment may be TRBD1 or TRBD2 (5 bases each). Sequencing used blood. CDR3: CASSSPGTSPYEQYF. The CDR3 DNA sequence: TGTGCCAGCAGTTCCCCAGGGACGAGTCCCTACGAGCAGTACTTC.